The present T cell receptor beta chain was sequenced within a study of brain metastases from non-small cell lung cancer. Regarding the study as a whole: T-cell infiltration was lower in brain metastases than primaries (P < 0.001).

This clone was detected a few times. Antigen: not known. This CDR3 contains 17 residues. Unmatched junction bases numbered 8, after V lost 1 base and J lost 5 bases. Germline V gene data show CDR1 as SGHTA and CDR2 as FQGNSA. Using immunoSEQ multiplex PCR, the repertoire was profiled, and TCRdb retains in-frame clones only, with some absent. The sample includes 3,700 or so clones, 70% to 90% of them seen just once. The material sequenced was primary lung tumor tissue. This receptor was identified in a donor aged 40 or over with non-small cell lung cancer. The chain combines TRBV7-2 with TRBJ2-4; TRBD2 matches at 10 bases. The CDR3 nucleotides read TGTGCCAGCAGCTTAGTGGGAGCGGGGGGGAGCCAAAACATTCAGTACTTC. Its protein product is CASSLVGAGGSQNIQYF.